A single sample gave rise to the 20 T cell receptor beta chains below, sequenced in a study of T cell responses to AZD1222 COVID-19 vaccine. Clones were read by immunoSEQ multiplex PCR, and TCRdb kept only the in-frame ones, dropping some. The sample shows 140,000 to 150,000 clones, approximately 85% of them seen only once. This material consisted of peripheral blood, taken 28 days after the second dose of the MenACWY control vaccine. The receptors were gathered from an adult who received the MenACWY meningococcal vaccine as a control.

V gene TRBV9 combines with J gene TRBJ2-1, with D perhaps matching TRBD2 (6 bases). V was pared by 3 bases and J by 2 bases, with 6 bases between. Germline loops: CDR1 SGDLS, CDR2 YYNGEE. The CDR3 sequence is 13 residues long. CDR3 bases: TGTGCCAGCAGCGGCGGGGCCTACAATGAGCAGTTCTTC. It yields the protein CASSGGAYNEQFF.

V gene TRBV6-5 combines with J gene TRBJ1-1; possibly TRBD1 for D (5 bases). CDR1 is MNHEY and CDR2 is SVGAGI in the germline V gene. V dropped 0 bases and J dropped 8 bases, with 10 bases sitting between them. The CDR3 runs to 13 residues. The DNA for the CDR3 is TGTGCCAGCAGTTACTCGTACGGGGGAGAAGCTTTCTTT. Its protein product is CASSYSYGGEAFF.

This clone showed up many times. V usage is TRBV29-1 and J usage is TRBJ1-1, with 8 positions matching TRBD1. Germline CDR1 SQVTM, CDR2 ANQGSEA. The CDR3 runs to 14 residues. Trimming at V came to 6 bases and at J to 1 base, leaving 7 bases not matched to a gene. Here the CDR3 reads CSVTGVGTNTEAFF. The CDR3 nucleotides are TGCAGCGTGACAGGGGTCGGTACGAACACTGAAGCTTTCTTT.

Points on this clone: Other DNA sequences in the same sample also yield this CDR3. The chain joins TRBV19 to TRBJ1-1; the D is unclear. Germline values: CDR1 LNHDA, CDR2 SQIVND (reference sequence). The germline V and J ends were trimmed by 4 bases and 0 bases, with 3 bases remaining between them. This CDR3 comprises 12 residues. CDR3 DNA: TGTGCCAGTAGTAGAGTGAACACTGAAGCTTTCTTT. Translated: CASSRVNTEAFF.

The rearrangement joins TRBV28 to TRBJ1-4; tentative D call: TRBD1 (5 bases). V shed 8 bases and J shed 8 bases, with 21 bases lying between them. The CDR3 totals 15 residues. Germline CDR1 and CDR2: MDHEN and SYDVKM. The CDR3 protein is CASGYRLMAFEKLFF. In DNA, the CDR3 is TGTGCCAGCGGATACAGGCTAATGGCATTCGAAAAACTGTTTTTT.

This clone turned up a few times. The J gene is TRBJ1-1, the V gene TRBV10-3; no firm D call. The CDR3 runs 13 residues. Per germline, CDR1 ENHRY and CDR2 SYGVKD. The germline V and J ends were trimmed by 7 bases and 0 bases, with 9 bases remaining between them. The CDR3 reads CAIMQDLNTEAFF. In nucleotides, the CDR3 is TGTGCCATCATGCAGGATTTGAACACTGAAGCTTTCTTT.

V gene TRBV3-1 (or the pseudogene TRBV3-2) combines with J gene TRBJ2-7; 7 bases map to TRBD2. CDR1 is LGHDT, CDR2 YNNKEL, per germline (reference sequence). The CDR3 is 15 residues long. J was trimmed by 0 bases and V by 1 base; bases with no gene match: 3. This chain's CDR3 is CASSQGLASSYEQYF. For the CDR3, the DNA is TGTGCCAGCAGCCAAGGACTAGCTTCCTCCTACGAGCAGTACTTC.

Worth noting for this clone: Germline and junction disagree at one end, which may indicate a read error. The chain couples TRBV7-2 to TRBJ2-5; D may match TRBD1 or TRBD2 (5 bases each). Germline V gives CDR1 SGHTA, CDR2 FQGNSA. The CDR3 covers 12 residues. The CDR3 DNA sequence: TGTGCCAGCAGCTTAGCGCGGGCAGGGACGGACTTC. Encoded protein: CASSLARAGTDF.

The CDR3 bases are TGTGCCAGCAGCCTGGGGGGACAGGGATCCGAGCAGTACTTC. Amino acid sequence: CASSLGGQGSEQYF. The gene calls are TRBV5-6 and TRBJ2-7; 9 positions match TRBD1. V was pared by 4 bases and J by 6 bases, with 8 bases of the junction left unmatched. Germline V CDR1 and CDR2: SGHDT, YYEEEE. This CDR3 is built from 14 residues.

The chain recombines TRBV7-9 with TRBJ1-2; 7 positions agree with TRBD1. The CDR3 runs 14 residues. The J segment lost 4 bases and the V segment lost 1 base, leaving 3 bases of the junction unmatched. Germline-derived CDR1 and CDR2 are SEHNR and FQNEAQ (reference sequence). The CDR3 protein is CASSLGRGAYGYTF. CDR3 DNA: TGTGCCAGCAGCTTAGGCAGGGGGGCCTATGGCTACACCTTC.

This clone was seen more than once but under ten times. The chain employs TRBV11-3 and TRBJ2-3; D remains unclear. Per the germline V gene, CDR1 is SGHNT and CDR2 is YENEEA. The CDR3 runs 14 residues. V was shortened by 4 bases and J by 2 bases, with 10 bases between the two germline ends. CDR3 loop: CASSSPRNTDTQYF. CDR3 in DNA: TGTGCCAGCAGCTCGCCCCGGAACACAGATACGCAGTATTTT.

The V call is TRBV7-3, the J call TRBJ1-1, with D perhaps matching TRBD1 (5 bases). Trimming pared 2 bases from V and 6 bases from J, leaving 16 bases between. This CDR3 has 15 amino acids. Per the germline V gene, CDR1 is SGHTA and CDR2 is FQGTGA. The CDR3 DNA reads TGTGCCAGCAGCTTATGGGGGACCGATCCCTCTGAAGCTTTCTTT. It encodes CASSLWGTDPSEAFF.

The J gene is TRBJ1-2, the V gene TRBV16; maybe TRBD1 (6 bases). V was cut by 0 bases and J by 8 bases, with 19 bases left in between. Germline CDR1 reads KGHSY; CDR2 reads FQNENV. There are 16 residues in the CDR3. This CDR3 reads CASSQSISLVQGGYTF. In DNA, the CDR3 is TGTGCCAGCAGCCAATCGATTAGTTTGGTACAGGGAGGCTACACCTTC.

The chain has TRBV30 and TRBJ1-2, with D unresolved. V was clipped by 5 bases and J by 8 bases, with 15 bases between them. From germline, CDR1 is GTSNPN and CDR2 SVGIG (reference sequence). This CDR3 has 12 residues. In DNA form, the CDR3 reads TGTGCCTGGTTTTGGCAGGTCGGGGGCTACACCTTC. Encoded protein: CAWFWQVGGYTF.

The chain employs TRBV7-8 and TRBJ1-2; D uncertain. Germline-derived CDR1 and CDR2 are SGHVS and FQNEAQ. The CDR3 loop spans 15 amino acids. With 1 base removed from V and 2 bases from J, the gap between germline ends came to 11 bases. The CDR3 region is CASSLVEGFNYGYTF. CDR3 DNA sequence: TGTGCCAGCAGCTTAGTTGAGGGTTTCAACTATGGCTACACCTTC.

V and J are TRBV21-1 and TRBJ1-4. TRBV21-1 is described as a pseudogene. The length of the CDR3 is 14 residues. Here the CDR3 reads CASRSGPWGGKLFF. DNA of the CDR3: TGTGCCAGCCGCTCGGGACCGTGGGGTGGAAAACTGTTTTTT.

This chain uses TRBV7-3 with TRBJ2-3, with 12 bases fitting TRBD2. Looked up from germline, CDR1 is SGHTA and CDR2 is FQGTGA. The length of the CDR3 is 17 residues. Unmatched junction bases numbered 7, after V lost 0 bases and J lost 6 bases. The CDR3 spells CASSLTTLAGGPDTQYF. In DNA form, the CDR3 reads TGTGCCAGCAGCTTAACTACGCTAGCGGGGGGGCCCGATACGCAGTATTTT. The entire variable domain, with the rest obtained from reference TRBV7-3 and TRBJ2-3, is as follows: GAGVSQTPSNKVTEKGKYVELRCDPISGHTALYWYRQSLGQGPEFLIYFQGTGAADDSGLPNDRFFAVRPEGSVSTLKIQRTERGDSAVYLCASSLTTLAGGPDTQYFGPGTRLTVL.

The chain employs TRBV5-1 and TRBJ1-2; 8 bases are a match to TRBD1. The length of the CDR3 is 14 residues. Germline values: CDR1 SGHRS, CDR2 YFSETQ. Trimming took 3 bases from V and 3 from J; bases not matched to a gene: 4. In DNA, the CDR3 is TGCGCCAGCAGCTCCGGACAGGGTGACTATGGCTACACCTTC. Protein product: CASSSGQGDYGYTF.

The chain joins TRBV7-2 to TRBJ1-2; D is undetermined. This CDR3 has 13 residues. Trimming took off 1 base at V and 5 bases at J, with 8 bases between the two ends. Germline CDR1 reads SGHTA; CDR2 reads FQGNSA. The DNA for the CDR3 is TGTGCCAGCAGCTTAGGCCCTTTGTATGGCTACACCTTC. Protein: CASSLGPLYGYTF.

The gene calls are TRBV5-4 and TRBJ2-1, with D perhaps matching TRBD1 (5 bases). Deletions cut 0 bases from V and 0 bases from J, with 10 bases between. Germline V gene lookup returns CDR1 SGHNT and CDR2 YYREEE (reference sequence). This CDR3 is 16 amino acids long. DNA for the CDR3: TGTGCCAGCAGCTTGGTAGGGGTCAGCTCCTACAATGAGCAGTTCTTC. Protein sequence: CASSLVGVSSYNEQFF.